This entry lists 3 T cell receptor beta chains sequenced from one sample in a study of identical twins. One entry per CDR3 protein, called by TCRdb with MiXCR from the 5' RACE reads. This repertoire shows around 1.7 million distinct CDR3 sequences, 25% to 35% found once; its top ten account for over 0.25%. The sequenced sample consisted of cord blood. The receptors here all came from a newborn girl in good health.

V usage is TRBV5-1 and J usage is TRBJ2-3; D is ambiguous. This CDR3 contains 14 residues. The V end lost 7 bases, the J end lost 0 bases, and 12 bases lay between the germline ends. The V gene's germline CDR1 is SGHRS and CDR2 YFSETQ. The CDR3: CASGLGPSTDTQYF. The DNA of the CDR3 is TGCGCCAGCGGGCTAGGTCCTAGCACAGATACGCAGTATTTT.

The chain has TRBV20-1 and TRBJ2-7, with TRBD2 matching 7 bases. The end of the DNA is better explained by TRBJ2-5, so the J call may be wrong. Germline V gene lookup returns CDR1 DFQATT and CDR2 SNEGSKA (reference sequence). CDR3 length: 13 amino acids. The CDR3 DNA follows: TGCAGTGCTACAATAGCGGGCCAAGAGACCCAGTACTTC. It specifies CSATIAGQETQYF.

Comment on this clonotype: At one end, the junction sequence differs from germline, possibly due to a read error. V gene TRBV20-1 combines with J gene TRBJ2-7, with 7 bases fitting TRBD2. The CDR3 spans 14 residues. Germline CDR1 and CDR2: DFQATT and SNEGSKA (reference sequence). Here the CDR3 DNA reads TGCAGTGCCAGAGGGGCGGGAGACCCCTACGAGCAGTACTTC. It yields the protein CSARGAGDPYEQYF.